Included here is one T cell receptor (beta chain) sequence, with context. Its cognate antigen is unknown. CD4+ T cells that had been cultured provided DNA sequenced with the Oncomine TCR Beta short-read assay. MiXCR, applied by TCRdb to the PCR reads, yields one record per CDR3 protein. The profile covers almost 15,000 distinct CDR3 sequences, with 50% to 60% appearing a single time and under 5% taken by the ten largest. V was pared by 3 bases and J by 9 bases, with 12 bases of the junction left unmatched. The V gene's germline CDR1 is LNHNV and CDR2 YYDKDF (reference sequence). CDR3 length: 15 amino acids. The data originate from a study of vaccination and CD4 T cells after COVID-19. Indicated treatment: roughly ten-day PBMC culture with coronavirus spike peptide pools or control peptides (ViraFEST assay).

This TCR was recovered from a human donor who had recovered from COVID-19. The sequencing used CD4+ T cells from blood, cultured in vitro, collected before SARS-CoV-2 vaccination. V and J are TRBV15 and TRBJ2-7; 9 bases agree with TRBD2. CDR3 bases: TGTGCCACCAGCAGCCTAGCGGGAAAGACGGATGCGCAGTACTTC. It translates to CATSSLAGKTDAQYF.